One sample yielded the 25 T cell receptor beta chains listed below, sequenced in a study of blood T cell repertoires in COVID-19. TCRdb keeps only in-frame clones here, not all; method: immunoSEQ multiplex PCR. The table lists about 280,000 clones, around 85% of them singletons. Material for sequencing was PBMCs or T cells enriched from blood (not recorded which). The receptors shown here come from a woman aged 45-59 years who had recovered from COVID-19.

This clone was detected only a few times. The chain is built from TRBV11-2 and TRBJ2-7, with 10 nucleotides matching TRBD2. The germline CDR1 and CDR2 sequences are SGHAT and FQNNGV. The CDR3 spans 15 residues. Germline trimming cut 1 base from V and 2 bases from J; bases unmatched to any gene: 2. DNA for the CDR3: TGTGCCAGCAGCTTAGGAGCGGGAGGGACCTACGAGCAGTACTTC. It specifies CASSLGAGGTYEQYF.

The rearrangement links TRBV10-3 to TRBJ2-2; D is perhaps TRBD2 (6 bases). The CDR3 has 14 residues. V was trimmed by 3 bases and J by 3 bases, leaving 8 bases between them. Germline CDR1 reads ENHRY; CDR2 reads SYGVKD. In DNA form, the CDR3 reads TGTGCCATCAGTGATTCGGGGGACACCGGGGAGCTGTTTTTT. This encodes CAISDSGDTGELFF.

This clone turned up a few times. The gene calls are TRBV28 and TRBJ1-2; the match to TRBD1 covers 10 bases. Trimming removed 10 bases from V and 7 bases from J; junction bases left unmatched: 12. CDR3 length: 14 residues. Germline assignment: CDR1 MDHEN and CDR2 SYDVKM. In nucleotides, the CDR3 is TGTGCCACCGCCGGGACAGGGGCCCTCTTTGGCTACACCTTC. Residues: CATAGTGALFGYTF.

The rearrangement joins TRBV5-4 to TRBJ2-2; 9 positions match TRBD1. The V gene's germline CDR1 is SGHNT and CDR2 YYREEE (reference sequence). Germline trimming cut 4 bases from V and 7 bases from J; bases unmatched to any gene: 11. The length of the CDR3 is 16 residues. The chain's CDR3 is CASSIGGQGDGGELFF. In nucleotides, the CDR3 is TGTGCCAGCAGCATTGGGGGACAGGGTGATGGCGGGGAGCTGTTTTTT.

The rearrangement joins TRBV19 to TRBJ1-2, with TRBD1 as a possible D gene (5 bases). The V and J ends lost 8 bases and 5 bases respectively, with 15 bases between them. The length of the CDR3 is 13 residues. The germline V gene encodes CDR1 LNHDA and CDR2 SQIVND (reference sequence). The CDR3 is CASSPSGGYGYTF. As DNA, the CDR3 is TGTGCCAGTTCCCCATCCGGGGGATATGGCTACACCTTC.

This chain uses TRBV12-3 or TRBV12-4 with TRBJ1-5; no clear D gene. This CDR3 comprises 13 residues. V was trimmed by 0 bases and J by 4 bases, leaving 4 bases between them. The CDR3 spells CASSLAENQPQHF. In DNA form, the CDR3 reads TGTGCCAGCAGTTTAGCGGAGAATCAGCCCCAGCATTTT.

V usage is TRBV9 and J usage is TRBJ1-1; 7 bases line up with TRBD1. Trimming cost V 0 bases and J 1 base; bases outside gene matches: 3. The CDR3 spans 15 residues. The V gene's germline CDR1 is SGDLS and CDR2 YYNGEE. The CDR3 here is CASSVAGQPNTEAFF. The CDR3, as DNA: TGTGCCAGCAGCGTAGCGGGACAGCCGAACACTGAAGCTTTCTTT.

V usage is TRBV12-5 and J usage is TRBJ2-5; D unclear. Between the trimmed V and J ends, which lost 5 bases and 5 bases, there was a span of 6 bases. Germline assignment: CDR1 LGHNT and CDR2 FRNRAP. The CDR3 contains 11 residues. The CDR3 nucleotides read TGTGCTAGTGGTGTCAGGGAGACCCAGTACTTC. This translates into CASGVRETQYF.

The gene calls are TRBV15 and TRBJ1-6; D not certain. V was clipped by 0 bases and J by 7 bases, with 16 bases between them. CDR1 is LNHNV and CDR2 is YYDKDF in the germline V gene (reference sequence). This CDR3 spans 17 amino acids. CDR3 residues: CATSRDAAGSANSPLHF. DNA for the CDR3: TGTGCCACCAGCAGAGATGCCGCAGGATCCGCGAATTCACCCCTCCACTTT. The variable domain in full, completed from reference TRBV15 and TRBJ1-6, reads DAMVIQNPRYQVTQFGKPVTLSCSQTLNHNVMYWYQQKSSQAPKLLFHYYDKDFNNEADTPDNFQSRRPNTSFCFLDIRSPGLGDTAMYLCATSRDAAGSANSPLHFGNGTRLTVT.

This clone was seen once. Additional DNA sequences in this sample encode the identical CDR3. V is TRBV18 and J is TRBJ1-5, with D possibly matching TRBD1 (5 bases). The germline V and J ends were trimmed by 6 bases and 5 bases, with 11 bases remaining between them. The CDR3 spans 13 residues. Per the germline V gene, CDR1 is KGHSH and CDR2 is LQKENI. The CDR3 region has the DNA TGTGCCAGCTCGCCCGACAGTTATCAGCCCCAGCATTTT. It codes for CASSPDSYQPQHF. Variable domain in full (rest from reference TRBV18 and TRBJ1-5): NAGVMQNPRHLVRRRGQEARLRCSPMKGHSHVYWYRQLPEEGLKFMVYLQKENIIDESGMPKERFSAEFPKEGPSILRIQQVVRGDSAAYFCASSPDSYQPQHFGDGTRLSIL.

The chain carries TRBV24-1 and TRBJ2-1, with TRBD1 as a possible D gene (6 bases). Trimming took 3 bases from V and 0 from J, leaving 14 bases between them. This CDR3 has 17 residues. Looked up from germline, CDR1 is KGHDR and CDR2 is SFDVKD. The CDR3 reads CATSDAGQPGSYNEQFF. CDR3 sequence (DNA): TGTGCCACCAGTGATGCTGGACAGCCCGGCTCCTACAATGAGCAGTTCTTC.

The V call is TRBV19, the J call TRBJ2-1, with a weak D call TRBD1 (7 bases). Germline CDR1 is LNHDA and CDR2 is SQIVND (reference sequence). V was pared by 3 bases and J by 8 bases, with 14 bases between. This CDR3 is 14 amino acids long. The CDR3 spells CASSIGPGGHEQFF. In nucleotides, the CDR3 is TGTGCCAGTAGTATTGGGCCAGGGGGGCATGAGCAGTTCTTC.

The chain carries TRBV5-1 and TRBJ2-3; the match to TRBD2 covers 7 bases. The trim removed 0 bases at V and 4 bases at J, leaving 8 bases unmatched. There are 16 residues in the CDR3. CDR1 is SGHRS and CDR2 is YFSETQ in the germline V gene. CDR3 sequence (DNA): TGCGCCAGCAGCTTGGCCGGCGGGAGCTCGGCAGATACGCAGTATTTT. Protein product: CASSLAGGSSADTQYF.

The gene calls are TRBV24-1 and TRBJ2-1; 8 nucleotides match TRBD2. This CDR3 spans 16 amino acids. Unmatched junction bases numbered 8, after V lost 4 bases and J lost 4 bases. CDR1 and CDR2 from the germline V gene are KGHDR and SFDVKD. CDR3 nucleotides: TGTGCCACCAGTGACTCGAGCGGGAGTTTTTACAATGAGCAGTTCTTC. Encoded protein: CATSDSSGSFYNEQFF.

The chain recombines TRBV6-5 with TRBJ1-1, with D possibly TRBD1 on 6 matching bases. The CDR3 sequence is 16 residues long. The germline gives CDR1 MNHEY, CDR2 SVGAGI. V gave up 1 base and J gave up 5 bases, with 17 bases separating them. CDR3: CASSYLGLGGETEAFF. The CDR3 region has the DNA TGTGCCAGCAGTTACTTGGGTCTAGGGGGAGAGACTGAAGCTTTCTTT.

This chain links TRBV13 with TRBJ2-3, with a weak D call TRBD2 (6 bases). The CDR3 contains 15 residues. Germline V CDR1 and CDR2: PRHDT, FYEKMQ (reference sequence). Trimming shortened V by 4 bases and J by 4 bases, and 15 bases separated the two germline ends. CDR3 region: CASSCRDSVADTQYF. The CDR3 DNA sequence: TGTGCCAGCAGCTGCCGGGACTCCGTCGCAGATACGCAGTATTTT.

This CDR3 reads CAWSRTGNSNQPQHF. The CDR3 DNA reads as TGTGCCTGGAGCCGGACAGGGAATAGCAATCAGCCCCAGCATTTT. This chain links TRBV30 with TRBJ1-5; 8 bases line up with TRBD1. Looked up from germline, CDR1 is GTSNPN and CDR2 is SVGIG (reference sequence). V lost 3 bases to trimming and J lost 0 bases; unmatched junction nucleotides: 4. The CDR3 extends over 15 amino acids.

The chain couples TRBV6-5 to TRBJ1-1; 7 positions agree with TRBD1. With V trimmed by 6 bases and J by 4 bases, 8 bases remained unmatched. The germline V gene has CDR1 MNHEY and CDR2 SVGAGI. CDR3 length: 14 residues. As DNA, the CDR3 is TGTGCCAGCAGAGACGGGACAGTGGGCACTGAAGCTTTCTTT. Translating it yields CASRDGTVGTEAFF.

The CDR3 sequence: CASSTTQGRLETQYF. CDR3 nucleotide sequence: TGTGCCAGTAGCACCACTCAGGGGAGACTAGAGACCCAGTACTTC. This chain joins TRBV19 and TRBJ2-5; perhaps TRBD1 as D (6 bases). The CDR3 covers 15 residues. Per germline, CDR1 LNHDA and CDR2 SQIVND (reference sequence). V shed 6 bases and J shed 4 bases, with 18 bases lying between them.

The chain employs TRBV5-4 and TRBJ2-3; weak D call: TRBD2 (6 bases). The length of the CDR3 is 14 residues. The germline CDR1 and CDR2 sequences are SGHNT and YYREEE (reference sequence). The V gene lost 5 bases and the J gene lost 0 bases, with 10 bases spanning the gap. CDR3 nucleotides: TGTGCCAGCAGGGTGGGGGGAAGCACAGATACGCAGTATTTT. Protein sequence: CASRVGGSTDTQYF.

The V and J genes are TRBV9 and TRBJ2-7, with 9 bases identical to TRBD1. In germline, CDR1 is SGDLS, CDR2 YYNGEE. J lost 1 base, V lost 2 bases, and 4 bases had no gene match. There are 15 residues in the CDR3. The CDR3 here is CASSVGTGFSYEQYF. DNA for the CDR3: TGTGCCAGCAGCGTTGGGACAGGGTTTTCCTACGAGCAGTACTTC.

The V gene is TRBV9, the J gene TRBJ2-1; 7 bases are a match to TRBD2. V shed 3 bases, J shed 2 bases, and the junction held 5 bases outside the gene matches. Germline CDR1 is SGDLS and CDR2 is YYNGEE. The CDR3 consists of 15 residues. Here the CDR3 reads CASSDRDYAYNEQFF. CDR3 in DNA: TGTGCCAGCAGCGACCGGGACTACGCCTACAATGAGCAGTTCTTC.

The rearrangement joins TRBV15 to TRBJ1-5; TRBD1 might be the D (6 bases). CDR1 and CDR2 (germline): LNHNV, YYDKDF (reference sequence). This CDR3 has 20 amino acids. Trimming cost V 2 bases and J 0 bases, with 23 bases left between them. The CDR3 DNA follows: TGTGCCACCAGCAGATCGGAGACAGGATTTGGGTCCTATAGCAATCAGCCCCAGCATTTT. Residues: CATSRSETGFGSYSNQPQHF.

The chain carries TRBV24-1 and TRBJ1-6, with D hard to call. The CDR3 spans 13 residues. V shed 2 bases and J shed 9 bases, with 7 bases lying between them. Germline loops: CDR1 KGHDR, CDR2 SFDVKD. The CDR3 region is CATSDSGFSPLHF. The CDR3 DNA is TGTGCCACCAGTGATTCGGGGTTTTCACCCCTCCACTTT.

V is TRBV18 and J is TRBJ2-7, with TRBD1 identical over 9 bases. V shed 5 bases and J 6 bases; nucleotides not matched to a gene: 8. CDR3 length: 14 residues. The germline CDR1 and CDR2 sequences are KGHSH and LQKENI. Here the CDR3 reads CASSSGQGVPEQYF. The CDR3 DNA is TGTGCCAGCTCATCGGGACAGGGAGTCCCCGAGCAGTACTTC.